A selection of T cell receptor beta chains follows, all from one sample in a study of PD-1 blockade in classical Hodgkin lymphoma. The method was immunoSEQ multiplex PCR; TCRdb's version includes in-frame clones alone and lacks a portion of them. The sample has some 30,000 clones; more than 85% are singletons. Here the sequenced sample was CD4+ T cells from blood, taken before the fourth cycle of nivolumab. The source is a human donor with classical Hodgkin lymphoma. Both conserved end residues are part of each CDR3. The D gene is left open where the match is weak.

11,TRBJ1-3,TRBV29-1,-,CSVLVGNTIYF,TGCAGCGTTCTCGTTGGAAACACCATATATTTT
13,TRBJ1-1,TRBV14,-,CASSRSLGGEAFF,TGTGCCAGCAGCCGTAGCCTCGGGGGTGAAGCTTTCTTT
16,TRBJ1-1,TRBV5-6,-,CASSFLSARVQTEAFF,TGTGCCAGCAGCTTCTTGTCAGCGAGGGTCCAAACTGAAGCTTTCTTT
17,TRBJ2-2,TRBV11-1,-,CASSLASGGRAVGELFF,TGTGCCAGCAGCTTAGCGTCAGGGGGGAGGGCCGTCGGGGAGCTGTTTTTT
15,TRBJ2-1,TRBV15,TRBD2,CATSRSIAGVDEQFF,TGTGCCACCAGCAGATCGATAGCGGGAGTTGATGAGCAGTTCTTC
17,TRBJ2-1,TRBV4-2,TRBD2,CASSQVTSGVEGYEQFF,TGTGCCAGCAGCCAAGTTACTAGCGGGGTCGAAGGCTATGAGCAGTTCTTC
15,TRBJ2-1,TRBV5-1,-,CASVGDGPSYNEQFF,TGCGCCAGCGTCGGGGATGGGCCCTCCTACAATGAGCAGTTCTTC
15,TRBJ2-5,TRBV27,-,CASSFWGGQQETQYF,TGTGCCAGCAGTTTTTGGGGGGGGCAACAAGAGACCCAGTACTTC
19,TRBJ1-3,TRBV5-1,TRBD1,CASSLRTGGGLSSGNTIYF,TGCGCCAGCAGCCTACGGACAGGGGGCGGACTATCCTCTGGAAACACCATATATTTT
19,TRBJ2-1,TRBV18,TRBD1,CASSPGTRDRGWSYNEQFF,TGTGCCAGCTCACCAGGAACCCGGGACAGGGGATGGTCCTACAATGAGCAGTTCTTC